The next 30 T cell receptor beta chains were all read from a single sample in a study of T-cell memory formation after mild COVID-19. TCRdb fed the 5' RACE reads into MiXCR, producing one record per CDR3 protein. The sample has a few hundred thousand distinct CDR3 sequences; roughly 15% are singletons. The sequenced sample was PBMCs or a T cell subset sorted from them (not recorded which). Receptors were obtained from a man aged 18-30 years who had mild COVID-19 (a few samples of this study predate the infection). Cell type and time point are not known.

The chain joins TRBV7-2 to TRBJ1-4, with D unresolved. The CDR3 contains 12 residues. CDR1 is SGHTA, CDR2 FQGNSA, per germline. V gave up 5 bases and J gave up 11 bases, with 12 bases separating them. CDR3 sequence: CASSLMGGKLFF. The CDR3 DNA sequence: TGTGCCAGCAGCCTAATGGGAGGTAAACTGTTTTTT.

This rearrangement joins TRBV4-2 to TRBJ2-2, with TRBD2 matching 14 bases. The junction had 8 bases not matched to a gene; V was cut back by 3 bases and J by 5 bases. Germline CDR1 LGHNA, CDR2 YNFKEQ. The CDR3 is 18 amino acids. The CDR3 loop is CASSHPGLAGAQTGELFF. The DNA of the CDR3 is TGTGCCAGCAGCCACCCGGGACTAGCGGGGGCCCAAACCGGGGAGCTGTTTTTT.

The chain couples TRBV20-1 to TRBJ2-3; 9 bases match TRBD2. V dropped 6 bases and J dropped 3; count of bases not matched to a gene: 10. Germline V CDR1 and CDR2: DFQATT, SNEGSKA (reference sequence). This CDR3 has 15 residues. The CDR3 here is CSASYSGGWTDTQYF. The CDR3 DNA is TGCAGTGCCTCTTATAGCGGGGGTTGGACAGATACGCAGTATTTT.

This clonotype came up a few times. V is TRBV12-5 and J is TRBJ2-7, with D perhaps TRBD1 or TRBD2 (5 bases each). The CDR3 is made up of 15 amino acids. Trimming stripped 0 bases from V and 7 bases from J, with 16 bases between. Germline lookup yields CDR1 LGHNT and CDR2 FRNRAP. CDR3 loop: CASGLVPGLPEEQYF. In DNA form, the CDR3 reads TGTGCTAGTGGTTTGGTACCGGGGCTTCCGGAGGAGCAGTACTTC. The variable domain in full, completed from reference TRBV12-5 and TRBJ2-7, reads DARVTQTPRHKVTEMGQEVTMRCQPILGHNTVFWYRQTMMQGLELLAYFRNRAPLDDSGMPKDRFSAEMPDATLATLKIQPSEPRDSAVYFCASGLVPGLPEEQYFGPGTRLTVT.

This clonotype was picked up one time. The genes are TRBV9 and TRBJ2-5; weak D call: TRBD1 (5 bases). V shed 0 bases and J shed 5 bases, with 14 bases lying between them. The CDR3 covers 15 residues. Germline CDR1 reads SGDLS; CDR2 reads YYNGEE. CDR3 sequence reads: CASSVAAGRLETQYF. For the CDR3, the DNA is TGTGCCAGCAGCGTAGCGGCAGGGCGGTTGGAGACCCAGTACTTC.

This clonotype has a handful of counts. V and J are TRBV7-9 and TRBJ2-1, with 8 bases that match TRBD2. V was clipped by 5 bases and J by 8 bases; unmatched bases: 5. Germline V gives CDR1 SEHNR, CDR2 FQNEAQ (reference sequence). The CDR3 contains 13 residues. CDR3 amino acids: CASSNSGGDEQFF. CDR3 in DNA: TGTGCCAGCAGCAATTCGGGGGGGGATGAGCAGTTCTTC.

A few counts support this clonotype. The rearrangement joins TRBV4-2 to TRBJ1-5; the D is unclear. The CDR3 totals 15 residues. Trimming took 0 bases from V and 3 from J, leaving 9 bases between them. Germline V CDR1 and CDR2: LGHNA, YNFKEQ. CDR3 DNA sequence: TGTGCCAGCAGCCAAGACAGAGAAACCAATCAGCCCCAGCATTTT. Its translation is CASSQDRETNQPQHF.

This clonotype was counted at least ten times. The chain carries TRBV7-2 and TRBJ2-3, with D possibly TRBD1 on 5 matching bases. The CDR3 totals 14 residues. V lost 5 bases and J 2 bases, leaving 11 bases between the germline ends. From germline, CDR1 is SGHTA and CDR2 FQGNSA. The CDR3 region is CASSGRGLTDTQYF. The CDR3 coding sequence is TGTGCCAGCAGCGGAAGGGGCCTCACAGATACGCAGTATTTT. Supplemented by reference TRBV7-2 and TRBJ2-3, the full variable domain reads GAGVSQSPSNKVTEKGKDVELRCDPISGHTALYWYRQSLGQGLEFLIYFQGNSAPDKSGLPSDRFSAERTGGSVSTLTIQRTQQEDSAVYLCASSGRGLTDTQYFGPGTRLTVL.

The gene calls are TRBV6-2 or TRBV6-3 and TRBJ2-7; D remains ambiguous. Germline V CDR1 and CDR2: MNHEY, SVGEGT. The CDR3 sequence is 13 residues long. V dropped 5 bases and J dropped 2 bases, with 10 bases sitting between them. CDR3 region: CASSPSHPYEQYV. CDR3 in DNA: TGTGCCAGCAGTCCTTCTCATCCCTACGAGCAGTACGTC.

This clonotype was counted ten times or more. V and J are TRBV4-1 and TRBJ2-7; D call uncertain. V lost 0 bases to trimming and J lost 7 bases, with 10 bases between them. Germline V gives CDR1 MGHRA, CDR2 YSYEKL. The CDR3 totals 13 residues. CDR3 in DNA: TGCGCCAGCAGCCAAGAGCTCCCGCGAGAGCAGTACTTC. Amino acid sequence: CASSQELPREQYF.

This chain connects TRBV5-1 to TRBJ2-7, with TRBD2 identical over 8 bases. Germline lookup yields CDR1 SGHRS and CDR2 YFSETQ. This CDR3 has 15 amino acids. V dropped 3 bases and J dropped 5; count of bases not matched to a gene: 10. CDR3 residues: CASSSGRGSMDEQYV. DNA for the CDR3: TGCGCCAGCAGCTCCGGGAGGGGGTCGATGGACGAGCAGTACGTC.

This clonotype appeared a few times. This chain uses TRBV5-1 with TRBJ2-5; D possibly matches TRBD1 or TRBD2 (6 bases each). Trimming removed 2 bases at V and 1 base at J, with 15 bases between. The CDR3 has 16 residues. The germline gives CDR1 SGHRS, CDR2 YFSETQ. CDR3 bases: TGCGCCAGCAGCTTCGGGGGCGCTTGGGGCCAAGAGACCCAGTACTTC. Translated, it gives CASSFGGAWGQETQYF.

The CDR3 sequence: CASSYGQIYEQYV. In DNA, the CDR3 is TGTGCCAGCAGTTATGGGCAGATCTACGAGCAGTACGTC. The V and J genes are TRBV6-2 or TRBV6-3 and TRBJ2-7; D gene unclear. Germline V CDR1 and CDR2: MNHEY, SVGEGT. The V end lost 3 bases, the J end lost 3 bases, and 9 bases lay between the germline ends. The CDR3 sequence is 13 residues long.

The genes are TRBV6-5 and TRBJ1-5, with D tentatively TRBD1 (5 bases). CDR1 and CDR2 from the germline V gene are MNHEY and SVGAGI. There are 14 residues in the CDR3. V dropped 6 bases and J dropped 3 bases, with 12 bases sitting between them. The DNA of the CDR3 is TGTGCCAGCAGGCCCGCAGGGAACAATCAGCCCCAGCATTTT. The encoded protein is CASRPAGNNQPQHF.

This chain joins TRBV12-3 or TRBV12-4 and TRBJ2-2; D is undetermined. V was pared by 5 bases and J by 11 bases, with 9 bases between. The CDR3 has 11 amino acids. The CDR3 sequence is CASSAGAELFF. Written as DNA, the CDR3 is TGTGCCAGCAGTGCAGGAGCCGAGCTGTTTTTT.

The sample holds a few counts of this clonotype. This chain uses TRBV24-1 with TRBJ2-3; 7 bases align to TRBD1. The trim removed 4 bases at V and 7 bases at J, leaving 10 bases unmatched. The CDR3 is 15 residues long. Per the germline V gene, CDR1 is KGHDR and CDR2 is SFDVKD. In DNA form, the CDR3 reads TGTGCCACCAGTGACCCAAGGACAGGTGATTATACGCAGTATTTT. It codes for CATSDPRTGDYTQYF.

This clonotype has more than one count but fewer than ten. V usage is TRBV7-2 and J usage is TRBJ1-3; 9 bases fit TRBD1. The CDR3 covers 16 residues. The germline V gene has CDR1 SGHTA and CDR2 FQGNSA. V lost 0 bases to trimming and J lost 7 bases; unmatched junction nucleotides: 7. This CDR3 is CASSLALTGGGNTIYF. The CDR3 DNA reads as TGTGCCAGCAGCTTAGCGCTCACAGGGGGCGGCAACACCATATATTTT.

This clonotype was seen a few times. The CDR3: CASSLGGVEPQHF. The CDR3 DNA follows: TGTGCCAGCAGCTTGGGGGGCGTTGAGCCCCAGCATTTT. V is TRBV7-9 and J is TRBJ1-5; a weak D match, TRBD1 (6 bases). The CDR3 totals 13 residues. Germline-derived CDR1 and CDR2 are SEHNR and FQNEAQ (reference sequence). V lost 3 bases to trimming and J lost 8 bases, with 11 bases between them. The entire variable domain, with the rest obtained from reference TRBV7-9 and TRBJ1-5, is as follows: DTGVSQNPRHKITKRGQNVTFRCDPISEHNRLYWYRQTLGQGPEFLTYFQNEAQLEKSRLLSDRFSAERPKGSFSTLEIQRTEQGDSAMYLCASSLGGVEPQHFGDGTRLSIL.

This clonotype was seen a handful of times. Here the CDR3 reads CATQASGGDTQYF. CDR3 DNA: TGTGCCACCCAGGCTAGCGGAGGGGATACGCAGTATTTT. V usage is TRBV24-1 and J usage is TRBJ2-3; TRBD2 agrees at 7 bases. Germline CDR1 is KGHDR and CDR2 is SFDVKD. Trimming cost V 9 bases and J 6 bases; bases outside gene matches: 8. The CDR3 totals 13 residues.

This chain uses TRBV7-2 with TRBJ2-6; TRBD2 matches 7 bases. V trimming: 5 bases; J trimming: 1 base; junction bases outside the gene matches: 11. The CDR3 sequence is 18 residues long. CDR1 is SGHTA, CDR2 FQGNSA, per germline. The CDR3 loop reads CASSPVWAGVSGANVLTF. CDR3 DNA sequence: TGTGCCAGCAGCCCGGTGTGGGCGGGGGTATCTGGGGCCAACGTCCTGACTTTC.

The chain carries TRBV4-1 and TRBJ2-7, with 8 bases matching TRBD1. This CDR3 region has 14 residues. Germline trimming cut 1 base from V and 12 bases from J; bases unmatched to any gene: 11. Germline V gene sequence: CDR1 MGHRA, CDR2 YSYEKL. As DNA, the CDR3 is TGCGCCAGCAGCCAAGGAGACAGGGGAGTTTTTCCGTACTTC. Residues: CASSQGDRGVFPYF.

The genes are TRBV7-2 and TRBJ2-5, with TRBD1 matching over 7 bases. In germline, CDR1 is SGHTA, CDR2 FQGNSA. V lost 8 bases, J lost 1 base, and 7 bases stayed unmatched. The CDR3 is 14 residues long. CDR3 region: CASRGGVSQETQYF. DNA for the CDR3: TGTGCCAGCCGAGGGGGCGTCTCCCAAGAGACCCAGTACTTC.

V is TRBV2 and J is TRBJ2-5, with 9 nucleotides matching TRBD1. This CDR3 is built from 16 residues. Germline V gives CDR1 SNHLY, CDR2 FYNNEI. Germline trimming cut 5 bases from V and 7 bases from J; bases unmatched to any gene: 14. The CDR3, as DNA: TGTGCCAGCAGTATCGAACAGGGGGCTATCTTAGGGACCCAGTACTTC. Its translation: CASSIEQGAILGTQYF.

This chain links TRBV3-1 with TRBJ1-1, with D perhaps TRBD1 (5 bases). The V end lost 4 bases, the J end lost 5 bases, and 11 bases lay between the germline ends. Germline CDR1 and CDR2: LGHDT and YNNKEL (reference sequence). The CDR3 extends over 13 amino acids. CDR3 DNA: TGTGCCAGCAGCCCCCCAGGGCGGACTGAAGCTTTCTTT. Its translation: CASSPPGRTEAFF.

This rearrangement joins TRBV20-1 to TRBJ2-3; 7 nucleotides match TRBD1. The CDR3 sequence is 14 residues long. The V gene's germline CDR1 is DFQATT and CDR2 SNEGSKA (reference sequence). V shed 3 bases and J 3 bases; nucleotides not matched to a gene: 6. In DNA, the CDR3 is TGCAGTGCTAGTTCTAGGGGGCGGACAGATACGCAGTATTTT. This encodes CSASSRGRTDTQYF.

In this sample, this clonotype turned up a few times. CDR3 nucleotide sequence: TGTGCCAGCAGTTTCCAACTAGGGTACGAGCAGTACTTC. Its protein is CASSFQLGYEQYF. The gene calls are TRBV12-3 or TRBV12-4 and TRBJ2-7; a weak D match, TRBD2 (5 bases). V lost 3 bases and J lost 4, with 10 bases in between. This CDR3 has 13 residues.

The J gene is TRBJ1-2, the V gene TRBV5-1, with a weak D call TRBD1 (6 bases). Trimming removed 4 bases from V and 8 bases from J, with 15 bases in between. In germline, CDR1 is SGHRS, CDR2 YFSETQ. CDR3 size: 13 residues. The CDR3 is CASSPRGGSGYTF. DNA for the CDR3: TGCGCCAGCAGCCCTAGGGGGGGCTCCGGCTACACCTTC.

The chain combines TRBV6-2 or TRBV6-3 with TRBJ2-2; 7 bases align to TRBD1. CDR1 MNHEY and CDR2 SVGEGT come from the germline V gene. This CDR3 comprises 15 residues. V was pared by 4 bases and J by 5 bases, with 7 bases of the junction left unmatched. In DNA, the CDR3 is TGTGCCAGCAGTTCCGCCGACAGGGCAACCGGGGAGCTGTTTTTT. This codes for CASSSADRATGELFF.

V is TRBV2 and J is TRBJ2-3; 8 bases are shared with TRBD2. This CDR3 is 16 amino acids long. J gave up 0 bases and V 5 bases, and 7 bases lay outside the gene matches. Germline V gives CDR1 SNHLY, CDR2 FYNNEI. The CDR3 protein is CASSLLRGGSTDTQYF. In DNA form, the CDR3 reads TGTGCCAGCAGTCTGCTCCGGGGGGGTAGCACAGATACGCAGTATTTT.

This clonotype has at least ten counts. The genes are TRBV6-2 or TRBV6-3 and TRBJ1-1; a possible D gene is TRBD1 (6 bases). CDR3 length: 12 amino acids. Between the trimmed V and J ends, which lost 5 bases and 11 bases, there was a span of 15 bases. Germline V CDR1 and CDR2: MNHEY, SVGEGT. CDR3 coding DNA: TGTGCCAGCAGTGATACAGGGTCTCGCGCTTTCTTT. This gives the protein CASSDTGSRAFF.